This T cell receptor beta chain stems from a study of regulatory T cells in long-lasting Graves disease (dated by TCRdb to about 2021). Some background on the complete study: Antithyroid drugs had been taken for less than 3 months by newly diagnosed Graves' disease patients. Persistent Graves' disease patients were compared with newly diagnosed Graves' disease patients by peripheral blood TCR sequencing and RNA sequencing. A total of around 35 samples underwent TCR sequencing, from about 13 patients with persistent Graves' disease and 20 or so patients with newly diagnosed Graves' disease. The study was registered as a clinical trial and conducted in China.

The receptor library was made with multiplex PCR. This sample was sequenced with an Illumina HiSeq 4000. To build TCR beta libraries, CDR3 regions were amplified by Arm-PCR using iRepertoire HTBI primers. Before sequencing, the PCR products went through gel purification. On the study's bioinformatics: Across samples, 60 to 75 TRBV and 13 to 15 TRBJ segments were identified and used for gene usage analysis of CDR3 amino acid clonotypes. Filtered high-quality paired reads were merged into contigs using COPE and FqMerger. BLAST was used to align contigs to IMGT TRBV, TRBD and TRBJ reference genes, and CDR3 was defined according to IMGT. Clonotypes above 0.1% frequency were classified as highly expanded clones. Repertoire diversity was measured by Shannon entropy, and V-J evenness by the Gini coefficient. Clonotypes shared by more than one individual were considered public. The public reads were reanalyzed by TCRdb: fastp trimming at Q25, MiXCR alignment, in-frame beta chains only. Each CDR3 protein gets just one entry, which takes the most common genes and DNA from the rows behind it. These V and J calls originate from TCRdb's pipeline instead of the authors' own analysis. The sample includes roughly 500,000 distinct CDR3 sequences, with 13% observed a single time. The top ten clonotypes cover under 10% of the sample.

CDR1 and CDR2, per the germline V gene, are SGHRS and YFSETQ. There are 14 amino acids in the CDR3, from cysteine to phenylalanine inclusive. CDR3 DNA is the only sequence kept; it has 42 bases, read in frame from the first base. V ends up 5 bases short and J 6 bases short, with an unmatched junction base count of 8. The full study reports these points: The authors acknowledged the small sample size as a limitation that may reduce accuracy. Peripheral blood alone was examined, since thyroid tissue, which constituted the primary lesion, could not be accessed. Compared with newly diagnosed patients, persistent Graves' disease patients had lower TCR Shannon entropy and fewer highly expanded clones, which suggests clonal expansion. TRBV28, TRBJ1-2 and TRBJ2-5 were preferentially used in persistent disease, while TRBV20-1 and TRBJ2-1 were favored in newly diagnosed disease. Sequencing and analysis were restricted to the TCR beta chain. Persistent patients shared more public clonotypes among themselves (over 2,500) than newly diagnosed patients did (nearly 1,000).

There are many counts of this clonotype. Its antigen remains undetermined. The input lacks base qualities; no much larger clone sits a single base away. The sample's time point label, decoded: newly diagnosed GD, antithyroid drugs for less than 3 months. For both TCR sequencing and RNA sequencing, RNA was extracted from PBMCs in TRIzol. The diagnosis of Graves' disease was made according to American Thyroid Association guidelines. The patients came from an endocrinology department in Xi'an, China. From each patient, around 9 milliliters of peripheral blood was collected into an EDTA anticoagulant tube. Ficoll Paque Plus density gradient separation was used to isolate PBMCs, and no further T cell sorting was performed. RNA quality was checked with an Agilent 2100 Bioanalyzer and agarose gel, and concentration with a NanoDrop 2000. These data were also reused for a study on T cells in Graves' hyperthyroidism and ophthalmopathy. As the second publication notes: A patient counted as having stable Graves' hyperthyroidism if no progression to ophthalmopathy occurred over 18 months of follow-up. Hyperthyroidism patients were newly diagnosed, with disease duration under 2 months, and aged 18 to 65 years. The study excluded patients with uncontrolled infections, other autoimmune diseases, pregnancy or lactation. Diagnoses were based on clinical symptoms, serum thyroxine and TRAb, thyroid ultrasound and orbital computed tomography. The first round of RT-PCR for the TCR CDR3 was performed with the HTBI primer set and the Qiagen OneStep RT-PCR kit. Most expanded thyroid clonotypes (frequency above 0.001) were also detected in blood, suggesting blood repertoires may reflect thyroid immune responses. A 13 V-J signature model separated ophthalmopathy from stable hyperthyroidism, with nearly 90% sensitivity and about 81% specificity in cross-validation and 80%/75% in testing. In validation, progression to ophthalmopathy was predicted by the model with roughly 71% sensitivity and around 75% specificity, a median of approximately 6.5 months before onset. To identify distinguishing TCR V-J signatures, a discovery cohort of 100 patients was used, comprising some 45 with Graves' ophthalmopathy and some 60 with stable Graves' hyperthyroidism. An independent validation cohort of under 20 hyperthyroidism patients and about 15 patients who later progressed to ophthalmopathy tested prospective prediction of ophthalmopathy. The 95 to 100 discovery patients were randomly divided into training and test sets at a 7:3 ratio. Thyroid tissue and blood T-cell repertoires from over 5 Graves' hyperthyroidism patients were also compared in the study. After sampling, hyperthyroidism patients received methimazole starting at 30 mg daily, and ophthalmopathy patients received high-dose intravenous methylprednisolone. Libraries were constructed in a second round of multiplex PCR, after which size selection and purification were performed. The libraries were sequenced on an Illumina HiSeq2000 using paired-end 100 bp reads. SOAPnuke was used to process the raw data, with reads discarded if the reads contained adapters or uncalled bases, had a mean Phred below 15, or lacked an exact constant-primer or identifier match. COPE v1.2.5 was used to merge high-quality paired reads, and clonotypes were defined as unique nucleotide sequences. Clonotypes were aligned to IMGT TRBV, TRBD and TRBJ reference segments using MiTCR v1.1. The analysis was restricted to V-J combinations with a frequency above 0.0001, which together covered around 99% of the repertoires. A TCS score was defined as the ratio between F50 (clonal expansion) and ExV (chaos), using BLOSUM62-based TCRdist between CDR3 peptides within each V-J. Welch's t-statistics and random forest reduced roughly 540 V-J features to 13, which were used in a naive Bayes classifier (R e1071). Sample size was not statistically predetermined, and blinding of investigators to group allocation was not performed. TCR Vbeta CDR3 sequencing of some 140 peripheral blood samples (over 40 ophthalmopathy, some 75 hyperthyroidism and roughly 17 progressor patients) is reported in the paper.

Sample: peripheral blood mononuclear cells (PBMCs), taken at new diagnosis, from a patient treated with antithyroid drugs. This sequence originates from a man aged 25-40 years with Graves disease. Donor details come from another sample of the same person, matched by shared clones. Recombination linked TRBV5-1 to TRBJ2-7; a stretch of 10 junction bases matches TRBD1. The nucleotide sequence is TGCGCCAGCAGACCCGGGACAGGGGCGTCCGAGCAGTACTTC. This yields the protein CASRPGTGASEQYF.